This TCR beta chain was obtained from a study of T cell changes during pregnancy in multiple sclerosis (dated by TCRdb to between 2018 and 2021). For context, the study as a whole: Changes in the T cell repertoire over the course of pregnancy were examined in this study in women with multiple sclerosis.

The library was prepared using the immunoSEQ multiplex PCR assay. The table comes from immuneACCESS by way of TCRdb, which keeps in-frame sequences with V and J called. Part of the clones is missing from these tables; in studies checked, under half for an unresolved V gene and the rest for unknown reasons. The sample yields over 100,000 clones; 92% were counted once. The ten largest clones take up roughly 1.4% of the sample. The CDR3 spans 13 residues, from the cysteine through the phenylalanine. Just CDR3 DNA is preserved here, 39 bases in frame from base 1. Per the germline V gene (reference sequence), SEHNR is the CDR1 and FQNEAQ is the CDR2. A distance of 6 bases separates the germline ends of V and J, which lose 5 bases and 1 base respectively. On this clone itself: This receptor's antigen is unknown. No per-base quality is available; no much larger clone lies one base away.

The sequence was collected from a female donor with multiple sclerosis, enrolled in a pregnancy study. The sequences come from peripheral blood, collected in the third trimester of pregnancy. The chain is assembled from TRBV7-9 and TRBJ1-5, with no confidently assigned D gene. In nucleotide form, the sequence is TGTGCCAGCAGCCCTCTGAGCAATCAGCCCCAGCATTTT. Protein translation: CASSPLSNQPQHF.